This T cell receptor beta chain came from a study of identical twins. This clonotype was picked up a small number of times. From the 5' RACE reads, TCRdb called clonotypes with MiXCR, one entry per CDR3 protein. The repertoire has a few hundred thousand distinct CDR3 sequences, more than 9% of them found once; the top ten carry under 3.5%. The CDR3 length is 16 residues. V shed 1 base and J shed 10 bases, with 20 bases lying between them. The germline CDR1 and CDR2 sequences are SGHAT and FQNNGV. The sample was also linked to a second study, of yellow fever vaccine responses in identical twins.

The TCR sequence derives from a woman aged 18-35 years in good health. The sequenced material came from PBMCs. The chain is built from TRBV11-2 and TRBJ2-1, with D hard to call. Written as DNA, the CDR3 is TGTGCCAGCAGCTTAGTTGACTTCAACCCCGTGGGGGAGCAGTTCTTC. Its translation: CASSLVDFNPVGEQFF.